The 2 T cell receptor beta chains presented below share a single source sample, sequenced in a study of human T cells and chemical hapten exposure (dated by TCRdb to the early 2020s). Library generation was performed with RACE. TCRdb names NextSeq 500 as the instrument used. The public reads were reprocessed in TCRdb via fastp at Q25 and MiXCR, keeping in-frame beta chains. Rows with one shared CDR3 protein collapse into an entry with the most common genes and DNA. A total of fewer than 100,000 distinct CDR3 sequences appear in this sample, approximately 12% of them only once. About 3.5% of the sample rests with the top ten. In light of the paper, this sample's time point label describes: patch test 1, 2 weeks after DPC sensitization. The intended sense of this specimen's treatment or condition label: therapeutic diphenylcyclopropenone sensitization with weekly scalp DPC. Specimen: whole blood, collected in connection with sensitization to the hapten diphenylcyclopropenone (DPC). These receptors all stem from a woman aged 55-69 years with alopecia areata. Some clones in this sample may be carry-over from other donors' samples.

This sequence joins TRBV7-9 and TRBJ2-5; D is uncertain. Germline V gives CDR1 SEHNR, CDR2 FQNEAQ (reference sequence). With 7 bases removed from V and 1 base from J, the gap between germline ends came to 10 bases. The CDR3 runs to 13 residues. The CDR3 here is CASTAASQETQYF. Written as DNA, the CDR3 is TGTGCCAGCACCGCAGCGAGCCAAGAGACCCAGTACTTC.

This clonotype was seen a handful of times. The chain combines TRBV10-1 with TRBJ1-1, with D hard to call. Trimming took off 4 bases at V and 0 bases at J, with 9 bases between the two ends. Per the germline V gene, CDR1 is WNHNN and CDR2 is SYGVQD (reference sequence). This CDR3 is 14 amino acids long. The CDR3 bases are TGCGCCAGCAGTGGTAGCAGTATGAACACTGAAGCTTTCTTT. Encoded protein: CASSGSSMNTEAFF.